This passage covers 16 T cell receptor beta chains from one sample sequenced in a study of metastatic and nonmetastatic thyroid tumors. All patients were treatment-naive before thyroid surgery. TCRdb re-called the PCR reads via MiXCR. The table includes 25,000 to 30,000 clones, around 24% detected once. Specimen: blood. The receptors were gathered from a female donor with papillary thyroid cancer or a benign thyroid nodule (not recorded which). Some clones in this sample may be carry-over from other donors' samples.

The V call is TRBV28, the J call TRBJ1-2; no firm D call. Germline V gene data show CDR1 as MDHEN and CDR2 as SYDVKM. CDR3 length equals 11 residues. Trimming cost V 3 bases and J 8 bases, with 7 bases left between them. The DNA for the CDR3 is TGTGCCAGCAGTTTTCAGCGCGGCTACACCTTC. This encodes CASSFQRGYTF.

This clone has at least ten counts. With a much larger clone just one base away, this may be a read error. J is TRBJ2-1 and V is TRBV15, with TRBD2 as a possible D gene (6 bases). This CDR3 is built from 17 residues. CDR1 and CDR2 (germline): LNHNV, YYDKDF (reference sequence). Trimming took off 4 bases at V and 1 base at J, with 17 bases between the two ends. The chain's CDR3 is CATSKVGELASYNEQFF. CDR3 DNA: TGTGCCACCAGCAAAGTGGGAGAACTAGCATCCTACAATGAGCAGTTCTTC. Filled out from reference TRBV15 and TRBJ2-1, the complete variable domain reads DAMVIQNPRYQVTQFGKPVTLSCSQTLNHNVMYWYQQKSSQAPKLLFHYYDKDFNNEADTPDNFQSRRPNTSFCFLDIRSPGLGDTAMYLCATSKVGELASYNEQFFGPGTRLTVL.

This clone was detected ten times or more. The gene calls are TRBV2 and TRBJ2-7; possibly TRBD1 or TRBD2 for D (5 bases each). This CDR3 is 13 amino acids long. V was clipped by 6 bases and J by 5 bases, with 14 bases between them. CDR1 and CDR2 (germline): SNHLY, FYNNEI. CDR3 in amino acids: CASRGTFSHEQYF. In DNA, the CDR3 is TGTGCCAGCAGGGGGACGTTCTCTCACGAGCAGTACTTC. Based on the CDR3 plus reference TRBV2 and TRBJ2-7, the full variable domain is EPEVTQTPSHQVTQMGQEVILRCVPISNHLYFYWYRQILGQKVEFLVSFYNNEISEKSEIFDDQFSVERPDGSNFTLKIRSTKLEDSAMYFCASRGTFSHEQYFGPGTRLTVT.

This clone has at least ten counts. This sequence joins TRBV10-3 and TRBJ2-2; D is ambiguous. CDR3 length equals 13 residues. Trimming stripped 1 base from V and 6 bases from J, with 6 bases between. The germline CDR1 and CDR2 sequences are ENHRY and SYGVKD. The DNA for the CDR3 is TGTGCCATCAGTGAGTTTGACGCCGGGGAGCTGTTTTTT. It is translated as CAISEFDAGELFF.

This clone was found many times. The V call is TRBV7-2, the J call TRBJ2-5; the D gene could be TRBD1 or TRBD2 (5 bases each). This CDR3 is built from 14 residues. CDR1 is SGHTA and CDR2 is FQGNSA in the germline V gene. Trimming shortened V by 2 bases and J by 5 bases, and 12 bases separated the two germline ends. CDR3 in DNA: TGTGCCAGCAGCTTATTTGGGGGACCGGAGACCCAGTACTTC. It translates to CASSLFGGPETQYF.

This clone was recorded at least ten times. The chain combines TRBV19 with TRBJ1-1, with 7 bases aligning to TRBD1. This CDR3 comprises 15 residues. Per germline, CDR1 LNHDA and CDR2 SQIVND (reference sequence). Trimming at V came to 5 bases and at J to 11 bases, leaving 17 bases not matched to a gene. This chain's CDR3 is CASSPPTGRFLGAFF. As DNA, the CDR3 is TGTGCCAGTAGTCCTCCGACAGGGCGGTTTCTTGGGGCTTTCTTT.

In its sample, this clone was seen many times. This clone may be a read error of a much larger clone one base away. The CDR3: CASRYSSGDTIYF. The CDR3 DNA follows: TGTGCCAGCAGGTACAGCTCTGGAGACACCATATATTTT. The rearrangement links TRBV6-1 to TRBJ1-3, with no clear D. The length of the CDR3 is 13 residues. The germline CDR1 and CDR2 sequences are MNHNS and SASEGT.

This clone was seen only a few times. The chain carries TRBV2 and TRBJ1-2, with D possibly TRBD1 on 5 matching bases. The CDR3 extends over 12 amino acids. V lost 7 bases to trimming and J lost 9 bases, with 15 bases between them. CDR1 is SNHLY, CDR2 FYNNEI, per germline. The CDR3 nucleotides read TGTGCCAGCACCCGGGACCGATCATGCTACACCTTC. Translation gives CASTRDRSCYTF. Combining the CDR3 with reference TRBV2 and TRBJ1-2 gives the whole variable domain EPEVTQTPSHQVTQMGQEVILRCVPISNHLYFYWYRQILGQKVEFLVSFYNNEISEKSEIFDDQFSVERPDGSNFTLKIRSTKLEDSAMYFCASTRDRSCYTFGSGTRLTVV.

This clone was recorded at least ten times. V usage is TRBV4-1 and J usage is TRBJ2-1; the D is unclear. The CDR3 is 16 amino acids. V lost 4 bases and J 3 bases, leaving 16 bases between the germline ends. Germline assignment: CDR1 MGHRA and CDR2 YSYEKL. The CDR3 nucleotides read TGCGCCAGCAGCCCTATGGTGGGCCCCTACTACAATGAGCAGTTCTTC. Protein: CASSPMVGPYYNEQFF.

This clone was seen repeatedly, ten times or more. A read error is possible here, since a much larger clone lies one base away. The same CDR3 can be traced to other DNA sequences in this sample. This chain uses TRBV20-1 with TRBJ2-1; 7 positions match TRBD1. V trimming: 6 bases; J trimming: 12 bases; junction bases outside the gene matches: 11. This CDR3 spans 12 amino acids. The germline gives CDR1 DFQATT, CDR2 SNEGSKA (reference sequence). The CDR3 is CSANGQSGGQFF. The DNA of the CDR3 is TGCAGTGCGAACGGACAGTCAGGGGGGCAGTTCTTC.

The rearrangement links TRBV27 to TRBJ2-1; no clear D gene. Trimming cost V 5 bases and J 7 bases, with 18 bases left between them. Germline assignment: CDR1 MNHEY and CDR2 SMNVEV (reference sequence). CDR3 length: 15 residues. This CDR3 is CASSRGMASRNEQFF. DNA for the CDR3: TGTGCCAGCAGTCGAGGTATGGCGTCTAGGAATGAGCAGTTCTTC.

The sample holds many counts of this clone. V usage is TRBV5-5 and J usage is TRBJ1-6; D perhaps matches TRBD1 (5 bases). Germline V CDR1 and CDR2: SGHKS, YYEKEE (reference sequence). This CDR3 region has 12 residues. Trimming stripped 4 bases from V and 8 bases from J, with 7 bases between. CDR3 sequence: CASSGDYSPLHF. The CDR3 DNA follows: TGTGCCAGCAGCGGGGACTATTCACCCCTCCACTTT.

This clone was counted many times. The chain is built from TRBV2 and TRBJ2-4; no reliable D call. Trimming left V 3 bases short and J 5 bases short, with 5 bases between. Germline CDR1 reads SNHLY; CDR2 reads FYNNEI. The CDR3 spans 12 residues. CDR3 nucleotides: TGTGCCAGCAGTGAGTCAGAAAACATTCAGTACTTC. This encodes CASSESENIQYF.

This chain links TRBV5-1 with TRBJ2-1; D is perhaps TRBD1 (5 bases). Trimming stripped 1 base from V and 3 bases from J, with 11 bases between. This CDR3 is 15 amino acids long. CDR1 and CDR2 from the germline V gene are SGHRS and YFSETQ. CDR3 residues: CASSLTDISYNEQFF. CDR3 DNA: TGCGCCAGCAGCTTGACGGACATTAGCTACAATGAGCAGTTCTTC.

This clone showed up many times. The chain recombines TRBV20-1 with TRBJ2-7; D unclear. The germline V gene has CDR1 DFQATT and CDR2 SNEGSKA (reference sequence). The CDR3 runs 14 residues. Trimming took off 0 bases at V and 0 bases at J, with 9 bases between the two ends. The CDR3 DNA follows: TGCAGTGCTAGAGACCTCCGTGGCTCCTACGAGCAGTACTTC. Translated: CSARDLRGSYEQYF.

This sequence joins TRBV5-8 and TRBJ2-5, with 7 bases that match TRBD1. In germline, CDR1 is SGHTS, CDR2 YDEGEE. V was clipped by 4 bases and J by 0 bases; unmatched bases: 3. This CDR3 has 14 amino acids. The CDR3 sequence: CASSPTGDQETQYF. The DNA for the CDR3 is TGTGCCAGCAGCCCAACAGGGGACCAAGAGACCCAGTACTTC. Looking up the rest from reference TRBV5-8 and TRBJ2-5 gives the full variable domain: EAGVTQSPTHLIKTRGQQATLRCSPISGHTSVYWYQQALGLGLQFLLWYDEGEERNRGNFPPRFSGRQFPNYSSELNVNALELEDSALYLCASSPTGDQETQYFGPGTRLLVL.